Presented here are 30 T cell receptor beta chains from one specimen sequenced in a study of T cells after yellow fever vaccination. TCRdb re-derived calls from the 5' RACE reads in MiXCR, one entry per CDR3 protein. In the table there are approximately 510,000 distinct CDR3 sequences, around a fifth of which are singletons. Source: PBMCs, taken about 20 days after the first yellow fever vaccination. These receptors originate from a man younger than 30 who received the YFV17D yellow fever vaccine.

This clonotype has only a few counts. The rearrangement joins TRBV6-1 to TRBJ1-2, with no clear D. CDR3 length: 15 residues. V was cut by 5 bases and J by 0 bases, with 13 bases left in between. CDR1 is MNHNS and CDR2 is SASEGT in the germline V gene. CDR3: CASSPVFPSNYGYTF. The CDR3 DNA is TGTGCCAGCAGTCCAGTTTTCCCTTCTAACTATGGCTACACCTTC.

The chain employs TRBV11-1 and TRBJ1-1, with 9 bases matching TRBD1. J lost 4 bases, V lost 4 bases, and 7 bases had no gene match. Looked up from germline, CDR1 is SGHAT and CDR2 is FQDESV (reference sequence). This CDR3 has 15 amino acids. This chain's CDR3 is CASSSTGGGITEAFF. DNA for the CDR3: TGTGCCAGCAGCTCAACAGGGGGCGGGATCACTGAAGCTTTCTTT. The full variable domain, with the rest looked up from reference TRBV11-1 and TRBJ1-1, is EAEVAQSPRYKITEKSQAVAFWCDPISGHATLYWYRQILGQGPELLVQFQDESVVDDSQLPKDRFSAERLKGVDSTLKIQPAELGDSAMYLCASSSTGGGITEAFFGQGTRLTVV.

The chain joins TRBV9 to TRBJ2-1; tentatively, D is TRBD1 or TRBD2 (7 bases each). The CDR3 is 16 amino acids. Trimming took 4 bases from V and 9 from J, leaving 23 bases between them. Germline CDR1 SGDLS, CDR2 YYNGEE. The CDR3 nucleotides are TGTGCCAGCAGCCTCAGACAGGGCATCAGGGGGGGTGAGCAGTTCTTC. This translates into CASSLRQGIRGGEQFF.

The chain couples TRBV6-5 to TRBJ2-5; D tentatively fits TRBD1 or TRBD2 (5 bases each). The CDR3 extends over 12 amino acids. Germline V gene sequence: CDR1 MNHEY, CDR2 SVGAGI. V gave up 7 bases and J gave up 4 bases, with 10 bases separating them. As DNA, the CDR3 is TGTGCCAGCAAAAGGGGAGCAGAGACCCAGTACTTC. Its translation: CASKRGAETQYF.

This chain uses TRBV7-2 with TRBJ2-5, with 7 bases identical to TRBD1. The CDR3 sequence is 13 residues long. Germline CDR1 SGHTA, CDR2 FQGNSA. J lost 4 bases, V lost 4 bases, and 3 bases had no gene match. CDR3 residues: CASSSGTAETQYF. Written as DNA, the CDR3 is TGTGCCAGCAGCTCCGGGACAGCAGAGACCCAGTACTTC.

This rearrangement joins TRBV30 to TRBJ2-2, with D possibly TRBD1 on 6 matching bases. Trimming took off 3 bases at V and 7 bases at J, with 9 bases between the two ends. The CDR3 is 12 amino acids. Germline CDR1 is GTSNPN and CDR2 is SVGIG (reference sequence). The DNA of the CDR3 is TGTGCCTGGAGGGGGGCGGTCGGGGAGCTGTTTTTT. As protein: CAWRGAVGELFF.

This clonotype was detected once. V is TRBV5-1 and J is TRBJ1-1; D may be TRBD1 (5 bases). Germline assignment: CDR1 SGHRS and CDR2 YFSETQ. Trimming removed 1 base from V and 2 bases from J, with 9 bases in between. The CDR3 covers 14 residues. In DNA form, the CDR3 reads TGCGCCAGCAGCTTGTCAGGGATAAACACTGAAGCTTTCTTT. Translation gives CASSLSGINTEAFF.

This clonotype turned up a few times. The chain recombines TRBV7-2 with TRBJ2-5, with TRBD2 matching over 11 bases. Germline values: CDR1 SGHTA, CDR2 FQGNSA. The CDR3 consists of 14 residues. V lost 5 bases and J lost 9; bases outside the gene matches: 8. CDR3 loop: CASSGTSGAGAQYF. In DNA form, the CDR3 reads TGTGCCAGCAGCGGGACTAGCGGTGCAGGGGCCCAGTACTTC. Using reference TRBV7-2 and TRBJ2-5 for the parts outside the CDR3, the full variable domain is GAGVSQSPSNKVTEKGKDVELRCDPISGHTALYWYRQSLGQGLEFLIYFQGNSAPDKSGLPSDRFSAERTGGSVSTLTIQRTQQEDSAVYLCASSGTSGAGAQYFGPGTRLLVL.

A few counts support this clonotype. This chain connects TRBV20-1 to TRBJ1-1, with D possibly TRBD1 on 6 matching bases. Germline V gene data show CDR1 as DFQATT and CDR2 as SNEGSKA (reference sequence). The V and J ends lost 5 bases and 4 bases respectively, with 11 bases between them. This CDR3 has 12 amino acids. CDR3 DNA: TGCAGTGCTCCACAGGGAGGCACTGAAGCTTTCTTT. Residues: CSAPQGGTEAFF.

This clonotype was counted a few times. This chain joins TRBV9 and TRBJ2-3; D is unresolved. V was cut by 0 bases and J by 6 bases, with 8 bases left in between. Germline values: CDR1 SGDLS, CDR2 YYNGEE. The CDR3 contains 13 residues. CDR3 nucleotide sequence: TGTGCCAGCAGCGTAGCCCCGGAGGATACGCAGTATTTT. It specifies CASSVAPEDTQYF.

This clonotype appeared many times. The DNA for the CDR3 is TGTGCCAGCAGCCCGGGACTAGCCTTTGAGACCCAGTACTTC. It codes for CASSPGLAFETQYF. This chain joins TRBV7-2 and TRBJ2-5; TRBD2 agrees at 9 bases. V lost 5 bases and J lost 5; bases outside the gene matches: 6. The CDR3 extends over 14 amino acids. Germline V gene lookup returns CDR1 SGHTA and CDR2 FQGNSA.

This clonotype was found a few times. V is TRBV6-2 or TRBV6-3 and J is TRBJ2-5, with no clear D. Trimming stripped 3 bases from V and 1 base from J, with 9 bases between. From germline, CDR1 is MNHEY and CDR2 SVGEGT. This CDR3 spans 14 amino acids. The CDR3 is CASSYRVTQETQYF. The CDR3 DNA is TGTGCCAGCAGTTATCGGGTGACCCAAGAGACCCAGTACTTC.

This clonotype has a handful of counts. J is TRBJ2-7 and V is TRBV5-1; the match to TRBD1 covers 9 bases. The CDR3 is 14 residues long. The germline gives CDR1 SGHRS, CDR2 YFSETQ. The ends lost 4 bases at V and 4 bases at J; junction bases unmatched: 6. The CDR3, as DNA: TGCGCCAGCAGCCCCTCCGGGACAGGGTACGAGCAGTACGTC. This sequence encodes CASSPSGTGYEQYV.

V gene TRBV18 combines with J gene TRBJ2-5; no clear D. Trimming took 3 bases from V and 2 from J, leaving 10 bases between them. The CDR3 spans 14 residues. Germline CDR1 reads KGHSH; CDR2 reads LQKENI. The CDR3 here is CASSPSPRQETQYF. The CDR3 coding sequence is TGTGCCAGCTCACCGTCACCGAGGCAAGAGACCCAGTACTTC.

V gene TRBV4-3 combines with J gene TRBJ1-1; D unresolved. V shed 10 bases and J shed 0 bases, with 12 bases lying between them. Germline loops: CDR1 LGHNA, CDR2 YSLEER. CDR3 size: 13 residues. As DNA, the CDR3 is TGCGCCACCTCGAAACGGGTGAACACTGAAGCTTTCTTT. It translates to CATSKRVNTEAFF.

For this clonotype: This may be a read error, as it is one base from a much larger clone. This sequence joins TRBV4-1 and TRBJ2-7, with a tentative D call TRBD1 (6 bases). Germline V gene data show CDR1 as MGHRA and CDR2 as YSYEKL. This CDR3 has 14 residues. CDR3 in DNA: TGCGCCAGCAGCCCGCCGGGACAAGGCCCCGAGAAGTACTTC. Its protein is CASSPPGQGPEKYF.

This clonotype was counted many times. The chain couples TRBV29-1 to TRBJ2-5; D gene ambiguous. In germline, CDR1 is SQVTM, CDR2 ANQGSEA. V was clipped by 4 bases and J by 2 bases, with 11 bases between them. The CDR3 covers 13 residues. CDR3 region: CSVAKNIQETQYF. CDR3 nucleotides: TGCAGCGTTGCTAAGAATATACAAGAGACCCAGTACTTC.

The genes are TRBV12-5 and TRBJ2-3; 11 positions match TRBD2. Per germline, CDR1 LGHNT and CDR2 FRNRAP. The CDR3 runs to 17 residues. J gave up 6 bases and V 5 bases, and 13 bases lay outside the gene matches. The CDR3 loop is CASGPGLAGRALDTQYF. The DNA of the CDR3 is TGTGCTAGTGGTCCAGGACTAGCGGGTCGGGCATTGGATACGCAGTATTTT.

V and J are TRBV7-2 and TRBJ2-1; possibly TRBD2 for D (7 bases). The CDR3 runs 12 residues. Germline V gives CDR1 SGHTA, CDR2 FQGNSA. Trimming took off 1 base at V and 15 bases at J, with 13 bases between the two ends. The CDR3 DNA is TGTGCCAGCAGCTTAGAGGGGGGGTATCGGTTCTTC. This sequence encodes CASSLEGGYRFF.

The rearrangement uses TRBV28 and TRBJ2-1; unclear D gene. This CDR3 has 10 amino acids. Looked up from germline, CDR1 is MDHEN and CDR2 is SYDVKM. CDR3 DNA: TGTGCGGTCTCCTACAATGAGCAGTTCTTC. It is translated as CAVSYNEQFF.

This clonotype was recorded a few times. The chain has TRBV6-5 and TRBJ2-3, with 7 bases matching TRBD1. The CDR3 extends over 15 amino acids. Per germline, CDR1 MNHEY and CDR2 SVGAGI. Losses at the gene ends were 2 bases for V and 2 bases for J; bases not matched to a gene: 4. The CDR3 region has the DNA TGTGCCAGCAGTTACCCGGGACAGCCCACAGATACGCAGTATTTT. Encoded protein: CASSYPGQPTDTQYF.

The CDR3: CASRWVGTGTDTQYF. CDR3 DNA: TGCGCCAGCAGATGGGTAGGAACGGGGACAGATACGCAGTATTTT. The gene calls are TRBV5-1 and TRBJ2-3; D is possibly TRBD2 (5 bases). CDR3 length: 15 amino acids. Germline CDR1 reads SGHRS; CDR2 reads YFSETQ. V was cut by 5 bases and J by 3 bases, with 16 bases left in between.

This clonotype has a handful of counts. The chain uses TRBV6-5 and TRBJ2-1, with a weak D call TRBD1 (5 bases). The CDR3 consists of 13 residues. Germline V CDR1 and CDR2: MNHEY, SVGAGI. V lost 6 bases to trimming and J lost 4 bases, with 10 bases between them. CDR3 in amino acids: CASSLQVYNEQFF. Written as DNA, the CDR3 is TGTGCCAGCAGCTTACAGGTTTACAATGAGCAGTTCTTC.

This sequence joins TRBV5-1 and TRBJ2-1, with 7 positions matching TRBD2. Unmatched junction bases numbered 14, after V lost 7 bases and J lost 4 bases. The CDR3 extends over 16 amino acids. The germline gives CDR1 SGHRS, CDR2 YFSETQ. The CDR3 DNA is TGCGCCAGCTCCCGTTCTAGCCTAGCGGTGTACAATGAGCAGTTCTTC. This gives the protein CASSRSSLAVYNEQFF.

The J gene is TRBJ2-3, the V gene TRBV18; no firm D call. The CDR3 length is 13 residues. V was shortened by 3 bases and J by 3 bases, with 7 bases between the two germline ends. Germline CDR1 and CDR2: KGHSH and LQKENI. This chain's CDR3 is CASSPYRTDTQYF. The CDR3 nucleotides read TGTGCCAGCTCACCCTACAGAACAGATACGCAGTATTTT.

The chain's CDR3 is CASKTSGVAFEQFF. CDR3 in DNA: TGTGCCAGCAAGACTAGCGGAGTCGCTTTCGAGCAGTTCTTC. The rearrangement uses TRBV6-4 and TRBJ2-1; 9 bases are shared with TRBD2. The V segment lost 7 bases and the J segment 10 bases; nucleotides outside the gene matches: 11. The CDR3 runs to 14 residues. CDR1 MRHNA and CDR2 SNTAGT come from the germline V gene.

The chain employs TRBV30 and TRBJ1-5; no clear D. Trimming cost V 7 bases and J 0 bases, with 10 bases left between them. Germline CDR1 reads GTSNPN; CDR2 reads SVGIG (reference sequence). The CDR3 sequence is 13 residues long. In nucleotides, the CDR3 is TGTGCCTTTAACTCGGATAGCAATCAGCCCCAGCATTTT. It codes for CAFNSDSNQPQHF.

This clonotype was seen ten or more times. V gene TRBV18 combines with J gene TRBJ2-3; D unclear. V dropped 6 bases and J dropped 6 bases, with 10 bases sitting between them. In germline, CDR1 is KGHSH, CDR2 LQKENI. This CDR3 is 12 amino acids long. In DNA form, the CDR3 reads TGTGCCAGCTCGCCTCTTGGGGATACGCAGTATTTT. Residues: CASSPLGDTQYF.

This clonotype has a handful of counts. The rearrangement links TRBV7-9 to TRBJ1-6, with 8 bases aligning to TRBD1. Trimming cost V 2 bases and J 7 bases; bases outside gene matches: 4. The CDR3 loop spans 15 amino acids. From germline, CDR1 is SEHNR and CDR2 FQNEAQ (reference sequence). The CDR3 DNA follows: TGTGCCAGCAGCTTAAGGGACAGGTTAAATTCACCCCTCCACTTT. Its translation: CASSLRDRLNSPLHF.

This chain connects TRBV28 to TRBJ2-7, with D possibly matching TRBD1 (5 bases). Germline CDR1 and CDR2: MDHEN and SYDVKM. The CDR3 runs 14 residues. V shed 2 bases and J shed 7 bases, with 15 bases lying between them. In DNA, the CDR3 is TGTGCCAGCAGTTTACCACAGGAGATGGGAGAGCAGTACTTC. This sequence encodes CASSLPQEMGEQYF.